This T cell receptor beta chain originates from a study of response to subunit inactivated influenza vaccine (dated by TCRdb to 2016 to 2018). General notes on the study: The study used deep quantitative T cell receptor repertoire profiling to track responses to a trivalent subunit inactivated influenza vaccine. The full study reports these points: According to the authors, only a limited number of new T cells may be recruited by each seasonal influenza vaccination.

A note on this clonotype: The clone's antigen remains unknown. Per-base qualities were not stored, and no clone one base away is much larger.

The library was built by means of RT-PCR. The listed sequencing device is Illumina HiSeq 2500. The raw public reads went through TCRdb reprocessing: fastp at Q25, MiXCR clone calling, in-frame beta chains kept. Each entry merges the rows of one CDR3 protein and shows their most common DNA and genes. Within this sample are hundreds of thousands of distinct CDR3 sequences, with around 14% of them counted one time only. The top ten clonotypes cover about 9.9% of the sample. This specimen consisted of PBMCs from blood, obtained roughly 13 days after vaccination. The TCR comes from a man in his fifties who received an inactivated influenza vaccine. Donor details come from another sample of the same person, matched by shared clones.

The CDR3 protein: CASRKTGGYNEQFF. The DNA is TGTGCCAGCAGAAAGACAGGGGGCTACAATGAGCAGTTCTTC. The rearranged segments are TRBV6-2 or TRBV6-3 and TRBJ2-1; 9 bases in the middle match TRBD1. CDR1 MNHEY and CDR2 SVGEGT were looked up in the germline V gene. The cysteine opens and the phenylalanine closes a CDR3 of 14 amino acids. The CDR3 DNA has 42 bases and is translated from base 1. After removal of 6 bases from V and 3 bases from J, the junction retains 3 bases not matched to a gene.